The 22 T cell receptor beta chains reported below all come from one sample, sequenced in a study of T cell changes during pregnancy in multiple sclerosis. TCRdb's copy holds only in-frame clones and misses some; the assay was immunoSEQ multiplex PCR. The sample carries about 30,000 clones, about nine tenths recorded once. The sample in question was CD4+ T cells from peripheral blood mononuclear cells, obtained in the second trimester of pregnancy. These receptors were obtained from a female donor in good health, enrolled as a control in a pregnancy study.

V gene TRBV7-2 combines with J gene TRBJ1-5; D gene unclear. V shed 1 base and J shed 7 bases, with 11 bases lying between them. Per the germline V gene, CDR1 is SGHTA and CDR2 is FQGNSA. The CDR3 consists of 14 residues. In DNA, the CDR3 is TGTGCCAGCAGCTTAGTTCGGGAGTGGCAGCCCCAGCATTTT. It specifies CASSLVREWQPQHF.

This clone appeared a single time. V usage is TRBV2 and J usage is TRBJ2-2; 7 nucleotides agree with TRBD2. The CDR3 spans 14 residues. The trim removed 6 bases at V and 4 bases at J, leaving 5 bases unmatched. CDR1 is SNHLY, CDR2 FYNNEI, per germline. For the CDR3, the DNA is TGTGCCAGCAGCCTACTAGCGTTCACCGGGGAGCTGTTTTTT. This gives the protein CASSLLAFTGELFF.

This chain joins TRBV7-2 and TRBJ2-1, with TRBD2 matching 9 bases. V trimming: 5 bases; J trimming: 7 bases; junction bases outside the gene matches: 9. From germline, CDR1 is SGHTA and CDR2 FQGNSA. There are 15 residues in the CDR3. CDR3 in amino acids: CASSPPERGANEQFF. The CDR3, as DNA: TGTGCCAGCAGCCCTCCAGAGCGGGGGGCTAATGAGCAGTTCTTC.

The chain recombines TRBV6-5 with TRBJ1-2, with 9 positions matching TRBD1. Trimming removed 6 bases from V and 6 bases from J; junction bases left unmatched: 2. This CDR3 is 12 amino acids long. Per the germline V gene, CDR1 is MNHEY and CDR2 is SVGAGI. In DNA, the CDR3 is TGTGCCAGCAGCCGGACAGGGGATGGCTACACCTTC. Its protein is CASSRTGDGYTF.

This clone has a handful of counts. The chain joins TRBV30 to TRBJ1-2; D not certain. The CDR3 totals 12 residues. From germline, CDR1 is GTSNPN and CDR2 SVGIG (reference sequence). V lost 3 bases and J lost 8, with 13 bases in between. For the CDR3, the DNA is TGTGCCTGGAGACGTAGCCAAAAGGGCTACACCTTC. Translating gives CAWRRSQKGYTF.

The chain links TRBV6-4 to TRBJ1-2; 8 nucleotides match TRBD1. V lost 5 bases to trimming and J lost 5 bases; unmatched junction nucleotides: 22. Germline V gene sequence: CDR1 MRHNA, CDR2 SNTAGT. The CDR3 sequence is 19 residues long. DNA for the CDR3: TGTGCCAGCAGTCCCGAGAACCGGGACAGGTTCGCCCAGGTTTATGGCTACACCTTC. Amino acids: CASSPENRDRFAQVYGYTF.

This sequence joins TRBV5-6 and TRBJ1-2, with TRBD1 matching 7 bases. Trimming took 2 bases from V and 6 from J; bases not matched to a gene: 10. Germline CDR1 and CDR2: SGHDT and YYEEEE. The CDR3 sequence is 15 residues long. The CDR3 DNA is TGTGCCAGCAGCTTACCGACAGGGAATACAGATGGCTACACCTTC. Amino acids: CASSLPTGNTDGYTF.

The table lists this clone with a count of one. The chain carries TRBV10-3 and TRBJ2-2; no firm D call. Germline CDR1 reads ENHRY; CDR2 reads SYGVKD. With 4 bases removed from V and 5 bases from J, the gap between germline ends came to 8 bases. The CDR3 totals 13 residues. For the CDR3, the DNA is TGTGCCATCAGTGCCCTAGATACCGGGGAGCTGTTTTTT. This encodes CAISALDTGELFF.

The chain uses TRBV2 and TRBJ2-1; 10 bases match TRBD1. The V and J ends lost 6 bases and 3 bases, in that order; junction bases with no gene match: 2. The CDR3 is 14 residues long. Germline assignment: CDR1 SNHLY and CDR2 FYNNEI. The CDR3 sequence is CASRTGGDYNEQFF. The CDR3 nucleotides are TGTGCCAGCAGGACAGGGGGCGACTACAATGAGCAGTTCTTC.

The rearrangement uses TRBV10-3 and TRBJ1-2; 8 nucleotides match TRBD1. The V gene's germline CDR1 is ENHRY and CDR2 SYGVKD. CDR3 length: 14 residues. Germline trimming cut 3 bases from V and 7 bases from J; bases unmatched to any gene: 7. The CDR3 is CAISDRTGQGGYTF. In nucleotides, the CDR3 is TGTGCCATCAGTGACCGGACAGGGCAGGGTGGCTACACCTTC.

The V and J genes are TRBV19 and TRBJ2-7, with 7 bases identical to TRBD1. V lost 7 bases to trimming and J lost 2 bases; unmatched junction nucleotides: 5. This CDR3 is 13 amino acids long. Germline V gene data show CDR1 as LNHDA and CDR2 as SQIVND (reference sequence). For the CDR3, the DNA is TGTGCCAGTACGGACAGGATCACCTACGAGCAGTACTTC. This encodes CASTDRITYEQYF.

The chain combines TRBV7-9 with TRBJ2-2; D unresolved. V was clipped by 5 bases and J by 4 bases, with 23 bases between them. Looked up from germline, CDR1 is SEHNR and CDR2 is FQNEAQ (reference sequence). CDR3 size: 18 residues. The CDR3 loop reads CASSTRFPHLGGTGELFF. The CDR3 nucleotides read TGTGCCAGCAGCACTCGATTCCCACACCTAGGCGGCACCGGGGAGCTGTTTTTT.

Here the CDR3 DNA reads TGTGCCAGCAGTCTCCGACTAGCGGGAGTGGAGACCCAGTACTTC. It specifies CASSLRLAGVETQYF. The rearrangement links TRBV6-5 to TRBJ2-5; 12 bases are a match to TRBD2. The CDR3 is 15 residues long. V lost 5 bases, J lost 5 bases, and 6 bases stayed unmatched. Per germline, CDR1 MNHEY and CDR2 SVGAGI.

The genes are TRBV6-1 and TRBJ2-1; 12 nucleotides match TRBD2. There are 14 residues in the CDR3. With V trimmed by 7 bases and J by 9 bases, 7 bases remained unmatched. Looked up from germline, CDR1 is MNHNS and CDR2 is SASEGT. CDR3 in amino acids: CASNPSGRAGEQFF. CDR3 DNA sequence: TGTGCCAGCAACCCTAGCGGGAGGGCCGGTGAGCAGTTCTTC.

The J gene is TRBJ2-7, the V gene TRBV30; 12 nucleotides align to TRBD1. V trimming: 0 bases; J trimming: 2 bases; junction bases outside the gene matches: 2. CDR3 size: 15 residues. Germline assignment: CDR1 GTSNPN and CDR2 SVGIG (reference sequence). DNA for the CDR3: TGTGCCTGGAGTGTACGGGACAGGGGGCCCTACGAGCAGTACTTC. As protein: CAWSVRDRGPYEQYF.

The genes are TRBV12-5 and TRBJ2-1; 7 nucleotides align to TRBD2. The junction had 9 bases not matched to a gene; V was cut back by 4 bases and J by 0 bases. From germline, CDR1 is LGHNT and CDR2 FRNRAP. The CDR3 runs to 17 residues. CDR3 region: CASGSEAGTSSYNEQFF. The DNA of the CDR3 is TGTGCTAGTGGTTCCGAAGCGGGAACGAGCTCCTACAATGAGCAGTTCTTC.

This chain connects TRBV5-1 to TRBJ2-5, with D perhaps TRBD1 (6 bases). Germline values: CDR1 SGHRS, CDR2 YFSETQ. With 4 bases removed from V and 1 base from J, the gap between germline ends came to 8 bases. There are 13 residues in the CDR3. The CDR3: CASSTTGQETQYF. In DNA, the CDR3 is TGCGCCAGCAGCACGACAGGCCAAGAGACCCAGTACTTC. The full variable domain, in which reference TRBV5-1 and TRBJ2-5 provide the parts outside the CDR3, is KAGVTQTPRYLIKTRGQQVTLSCSPISGHRSVSWYQQTPGQGLQFLFEYFSETQRNKGNFPGRFSGRQFSNSRSEMNVSTLELGDSALYLCASSTTGQETQYFGPGTRLLVL.

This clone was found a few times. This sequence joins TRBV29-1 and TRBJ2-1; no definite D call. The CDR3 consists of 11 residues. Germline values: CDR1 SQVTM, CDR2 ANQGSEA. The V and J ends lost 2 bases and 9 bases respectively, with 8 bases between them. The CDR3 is CSVETTVEQFF. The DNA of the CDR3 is TGCAGCGTTGAAACCACAGTTGAGCAGTTCTTC.

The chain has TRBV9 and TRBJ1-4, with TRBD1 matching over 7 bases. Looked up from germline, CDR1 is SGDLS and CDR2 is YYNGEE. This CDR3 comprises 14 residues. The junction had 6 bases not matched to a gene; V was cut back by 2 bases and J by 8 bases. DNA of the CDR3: TGTGCCAGCAGCGTTTCAGGGGGAGACGAAAAACTGTTTTTT. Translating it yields CASSVSGGDEKLFF.

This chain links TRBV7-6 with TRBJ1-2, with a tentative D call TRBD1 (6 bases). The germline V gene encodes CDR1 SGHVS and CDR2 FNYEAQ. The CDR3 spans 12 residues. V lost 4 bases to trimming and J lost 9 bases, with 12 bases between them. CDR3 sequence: CASSSPGESYTF. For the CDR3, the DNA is TGTGCCAGCAGCTCTCCAGGGGAGAGCTACACCTTC.

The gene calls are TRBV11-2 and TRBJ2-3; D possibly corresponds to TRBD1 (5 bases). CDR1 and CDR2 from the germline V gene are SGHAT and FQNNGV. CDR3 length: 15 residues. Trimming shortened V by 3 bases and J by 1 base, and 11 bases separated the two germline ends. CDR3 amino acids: CASSFRGAGTDTQYF. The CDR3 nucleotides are TGTGCCAGCAGCTTTAGGGGCGCGGGCACAGATACGCAGTATTTT.

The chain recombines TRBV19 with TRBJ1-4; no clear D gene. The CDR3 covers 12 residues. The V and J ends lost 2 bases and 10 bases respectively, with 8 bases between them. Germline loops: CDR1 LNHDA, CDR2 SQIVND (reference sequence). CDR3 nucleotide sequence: TGTGCCAGTAGTATAATGTCCGGAAAACTGTTTTTT. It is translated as CASSIMSGKLFF.